This is a list of T cell receptor beta chains from one sample in a study of blood T cells in healthy people across ages. TCRdb itself ran the 5' RACE reads through MiXCR, one entry per CDR3 protein. In the table there are more than 700,000 distinct CDR3 sequences, less than 60% of which are singletons. What was sequenced was blood. These receptors were taken from a man older than 75 in good health. The CDR3 runs from the conserved cysteine through the conserved F or W. D genes are given only for firm matches. Clone size is not always given. Where it is, it says once, few, many or a class for expanded clones.

many TRBJ1-2 TRBV29-1 TRBD1 CSVEVGTGVGYTF TGCAGCGTTGAAGTCGGGACAGGGGTCGGCTACACCTTC
many TRBJ2-7 TRBV12-3/TRBV12-4 . CASSLGKGATSEQYF TGTGCCAGCAGTTTAGGGAAGGGGGCGACTAGCGAGCAGTACTTC
. TRBJ2-5 TRBV10-3 . CAISESGRDQETQYF TGTGCCATCAGTGAAAGCGGCAGAGACCAAGAGACCCAGTACTTC
many TRBJ2-1 TRBV28 TRBD2 CASSLSRTSVFNEQFF TGTGCCAGCAGTTTAAGTCGGACTAGCGTTTTCAATGAGCAGTTCTTC
many TRBJ1-5 TRBV2 TRBD1 CASTAQGRGNQPQHF TGTGCCAGCACGGCACAGGGGAGAGGCAATCAGCCCCAGCATTTT
. TRBJ1-1 TRBV4-2 . CASSLLRGGTEAFF TGTGCCAGCAGCCTCCTTCGGGGCGGCACTGAAGCTTTCTTT
few TRBJ1-5 TRBV18 . CASSPPSGGNQPQHF TGTGCCAGCTCTCCACCTTCTGGGGGCAATCAGCCCCAGCATTTT
. TRBJ1-6 TRBV28 . CASSFESAYNSPLHF TGTGCCAGCAGTTTCGAGTCAGCCTATAATTCACCCCTCCACTTT
. TRBJ2-1 TRBV15 TRBD2 CATSRDGLAAYNEQFF TGTGCCACCAGCAGAGATGGACTAGCGGCATACAATGAGCAGTTCTTC
. TRBJ1-2 TRBV4-3 . CASSQDPQGGGYTF TGCGCCAGCAGCCAAGATCCGCAGGGAGGAGGCTACACCTTC
. TRBJ2-3 TRBV25-1 TRBD2 CASTEPSGSRDTQYF TGTGCCAGCACCGAGCCCAGCGGGAGTAGAGATACGCAGTATTTT
. TRBJ2-5 TRBV15 TRBD2 CVTSRETSGRETQYF TGTGTCACCAGCAGAGAAACTAGCGGGAGGGAGACCCAGTACTTC